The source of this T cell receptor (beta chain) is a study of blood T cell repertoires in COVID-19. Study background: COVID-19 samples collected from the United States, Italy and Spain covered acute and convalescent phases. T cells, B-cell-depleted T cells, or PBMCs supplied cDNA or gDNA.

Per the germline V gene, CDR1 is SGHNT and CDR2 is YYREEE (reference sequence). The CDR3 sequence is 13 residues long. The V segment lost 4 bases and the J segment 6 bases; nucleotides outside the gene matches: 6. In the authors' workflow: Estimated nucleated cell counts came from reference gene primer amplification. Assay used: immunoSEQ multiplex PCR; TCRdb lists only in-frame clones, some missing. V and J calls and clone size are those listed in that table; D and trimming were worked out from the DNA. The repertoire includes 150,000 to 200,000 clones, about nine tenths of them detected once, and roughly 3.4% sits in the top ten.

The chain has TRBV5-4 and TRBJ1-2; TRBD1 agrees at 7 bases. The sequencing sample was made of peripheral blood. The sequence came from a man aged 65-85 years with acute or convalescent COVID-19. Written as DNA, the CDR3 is TGTGCCAGCAGCATCGACAGGGAGCATGGCTACACCTTC. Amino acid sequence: CASSIDREHGYTF.